These 21 T cell receptor beta chains came from one sample sequenced in a study of OX40 agonist ivuxolimab in advanced cancers. This table comes from immunoSEQ multiplex PCR, and its TCRdb copy is limited to in-frame clones, with some not included. The sample yields approximately 60,000 clones, 81% seen once. This specimen consisted of CD4+ or CD8+ T cells sorted from blood, obtained in a trial of the OX40 agonist ivuxolimab. All receptors derive from an adult with an advanced solid tumor such as melanoma, head and neck, liver or kidney cancer.

The CDR3 protein is CASSSRRGYSNQPQHF. For the CDR3, the DNA is TGTGCCAGCAGCTCCCGACGAGGATATAGCAATCAGCCCCAGCATTTT. This chain uses TRBV5-6 with TRBJ1-5, with D unresolved. CDR1 is SGHDT and CDR2 is YYEEEE in the germline V gene. Trimming cost V 3 bases and J 0 bases, with 13 bases left between them. The CDR3 is made up of 16 amino acids.

This clone was seen only once. This chain connects TRBV7-3 to TRBJ1-2, with a possible D match to TRBD1 (5 bases). Trimming stripped 4 bases from V and 2 bases from J, with 14 bases between. The CDR3 extends over 15 amino acids. The germline gives CDR1 SGHTA, CDR2 FQGTGA. In DNA form, the CDR3 reads TGTGCCAGCAGCTCCACCGGGGGTTCGAACTATGGCTACACCTTC. Its protein is CASSSTGGSNYGYTF.

V gene TRBV6-1 combines with J gene TRBJ2-7, with TRBD1 matching over 9 bases. The CDR3 has 13 residues. The germline V gene encodes CDR1 MNHNS and CDR2 SASEGT. Trimming removed 4 bases from V and 6 bases from J; junction bases left unmatched: 4. CDR3 in amino acids: CASSADRGGEQYF. For the CDR3, the DNA is TGTGCCAGCAGTGCGGACAGGGGAGGCGAGCAGTACTTC.

V is TRBV9 and J is TRBJ1-1, with a tentative D call TRBD1 (5 bases). This CDR3 region has 13 residues. Trimming removed 2 bases at V and 7 bases at J, with 12 bases between. CDR1 is SGDLS, CDR2 YYNGEE, per germline. This CDR3 is CASSVRVGGEAFF. DNA for the CDR3: TGTGCCAGCAGCGTTCGTGTCGGGGGTGAAGCTTTCTTT.

This chain connects TRBV13 to TRBJ2-1; 8 nucleotides match TRBD2. The V gene end was trimmed by 4 bases and the J gene end by 3 bases; junction bases not matched to a gene: 2. Germline loops: CDR1 PRHDT, CDR2 FYEKMQ (reference sequence). The CDR3 totals 14 residues. CDR3 nucleotide sequence: TGTGCCAGCAGCTCGGGGGGGTTCTACAATGAGCAGTTCTTC. Protein: CASSSGGFYNEQFF.

This chain connects TRBV5-1 to TRBJ1-1, with 8 positions matching TRBD1. The V segment lost 4 bases and the J segment 0 bases; nucleotides outside the gene matches: 5. Germline CDR1 SGHRS, CDR2 YFSETQ. There are 15 residues in the CDR3. CDR3 sequence (DNA): TGCGCCAGCAGCCCAATGACAGGGGTGAACACTGAAGCTTTCTTT. It specifies CASSPMTGVNTEAFF.

This clone showed up just a few times. The chain links TRBV30 to TRBJ1-6; possibly TRBD1 for D (5 bases). The CDR3 runs to 13 residues. Germline V gives CDR1 GTSNPN, CDR2 SVGIG (reference sequence). V was pared by 4 bases and J by 14 bases, with 18 bases between. CDR3 sequence reads: CAWTNKGPSALHF. Here the CDR3 DNA reads TGTGCCTGGACTAATAAGGGGCCGTCGGCCCTCCACTTT.

This clone was counted a single time. J is TRBJ1-2 and V is TRBV5-4, with TRBD1 matching over 12 bases. V was clipped by 4 bases and J by 3 bases; unmatched bases: 7. CDR3 size: 16 residues. The germline gives CDR1 SGHNT, CDR2 YYREEE (reference sequence). Here the CDR3 reads CASSRDRGLWDYGYTF. CDR3 DNA: TGTGCCAGCAGCCGGGACAGGGGGCTTTGGGACTATGGCTACACCTTC.

The chain combines TRBV7-9 with TRBJ2-2; D is possibly TRBD1 (5 bases). Trimming shortened V by 0 bases and J by 5 bases, and 22 bases separated the two germline ends. Germline CDR1 reads SEHNR; CDR2 reads FQNEAQ (reference sequence). This CDR3 is 19 amino acids long. The CDR3 DNA is TGTGCCAGCAGCTTAGCGCTGGCAGGGTCATGGATAGGGACCGGGGAGCTGTTTTTT. Its translation is CASSLALAGSWIGTGELFF.

The V and J genes are TRBV30 and TRBJ2-2; TRBD1 might be the D (6 bases). Trimming took off 3 bases at V and 7 bases at J, with 18 bases between the two ends. This CDR3 has 15 amino acids. CDR1 and CDR2 from the germline V gene are GTSNPN and SVGIG (reference sequence). CDR3 coding DNA: TGTGCCTGGAGACTAAGGAAACAGGGCGTCGGGGAGCTGTTTTTT. Its translation: CAWRLRKQGVGELFF.

This clone was detected only a few times. The V and J genes are TRBV6-1 and TRBJ1-2; maybe TRBD1 (5 bases). Trimming stripped 7 bases from V and 7 bases from J, with 16 bases between. Germline values: CDR1 MNHNS, CDR2 SASEGT. The CDR3 contains 13 residues. The CDR3 DNA reads TGTGCCAGCAACGAACGGGGGTTGGGTGGCTACACCTTC. Amino acid sequence: CASNERGLGGYTF.

The gene calls are TRBV6-1 and TRBJ1-4; 12 bases are a match to TRBD1. The ends lost 6 bases at V and 10 bases at J; junction bases unmatched: 9. Germline V CDR1 and CDR2: MNHNS, SASEGT. CDR3 length: 15 amino acids. CDR3 sequence (DNA): TGTGCCAGCAGCTCCCCGGGACAGGGGGCTCGAAAACTGTTTTTT. Its translation: CASSSPGQGARKLFF.

The chain couples TRBV30 to TRBJ1-3; 9 bases match TRBD1. The CDR3 contains 14 residues. Unmatched junction bases numbered 3, after V lost 4 bases and J lost 2 bases. Germline V gives CDR1 GTSNPN, CDR2 SVGIG (reference sequence). The CDR3 region is CAWNRDRAGNTIYF. The CDR3 bases are TGTGCCTGGAATCGGGACAGGGCTGGAAACACCATATATTTT.

This clone was recorded only once. V gene TRBV7-2 combines with J gene TRBJ1-5, with D maybe TRBD1 (5 bases). V was shortened by 2 bases and J by 5 bases, with 7 bases between the two germline ends. The V gene's germline CDR1 is SGHTA and CDR2 FQGNSA. This CDR3 has 13 residues. CDR3 DNA sequence: TGTGCCAGCAGCTTACAGGGTTATCAGCCCCAGCATTTT. Amino acid sequence: CASSLQGYQPQHF.

The chain employs TRBV7-6 and TRBJ2-1; D tentatively fits TRBD1 or TRBD2 (5 bases each). V lost 8 bases to trimming and J lost 5 bases, with 16 bases between them. The CDR3 consists of 14 residues. Germline V gene sequence: CDR1 SGHVS, CDR2 FNYEAQ. CDR3 nucleotide sequence: TGTGCCAGCTCGCGGGTGGGGGAACACAATGAGCAGTTCTTC. The encoded protein is CASSRVGEHNEQFF.

This chain joins TRBV7-8 and TRBJ1-5; D unresolved. V shed 1 base and J shed 3 bases, with 13 bases lying between them. The CDR3 is 16 amino acids. The germline CDR1 and CDR2 sequences are SGHVS and FQNEAQ. The CDR3 region is CASSLGATAINQPQHF. DNA for the CDR3: TGTGCCAGCAGCTTAGGGGCTACAGCAATCAATCAGCCCCAGCATTTT.

The V and J genes are TRBV5-6 and TRBJ2-3; TRBD1 agrees at 10 bases. The V gene end was trimmed by 4 bases and the J gene end by 14 bases; junction bases not matched to a gene: 10. Germline values: CDR1 SGHDT, CDR2 YYEEEE. The CDR3 consists of 13 residues. The CDR3 loop is CASSIPGTGEAYF. The CDR3 nucleotides read TGTGCCAGCAGCATTCCCGGGACAGGGGAAGCGTATTTT. The full variable domain, completed using reference TRBV5-6 and TRBJ2-3, is DAGVTQSPTHLIKTRGQQVTLRCSPKSGHDTVSWYQQALGQGPQFIFQYYEEEERQRGNFPDRFSGHQFPNYSSELNVNALLLGDSALYLCASSIPGTGEAYFGPGTRLTVL.

The rearrangement uses TRBV6-6 and TRBJ1-1; D is undetermined. V was cut by 7 bases and J by 11 bases, with 23 bases left in between. Germline V gene data show CDR1 as MNHNY and CDR2 as SVGAGI (reference sequence). The CDR3 spans 14 residues. CDR3: CASTSDTHHMVAFF. CDR3 DNA: TGTGCCAGCACCAGTGACACACACCACATGGTGGCTTTCTTT.

The chain uses TRBV7-8 and TRBJ1-2; TRBD1 matches 9 bases. J was trimmed by 7 bases and V by 5 bases; bases with no gene match: 8. CDR3 length: 14 residues. Germline CDR1 is SGHVS and CDR2 is FQNEAQ. CDR3 residues: CASSGGTGRSGYTF. The CDR3 nucleotides are TGTGCCAGCAGCGGGGGGACAGGGAGGAGTGGCTACACCTTC.

The chain joins TRBV18 to TRBJ2-5; 10 bases are shared with TRBD2. The J call may be incorrect, as the DNA end agrees better with TRBJ2-7. The CDR3 has 15 amino acids. CDR1 and CDR2 from the germline V gene are KGHSH and LQKENI. The CDR3, as DNA: TGTGCCAGCTCACCTCTAGCGGGGGCCTCCTACGAGCAGTACTTC. Translated: CASSPLAGASYEQYF.

The V gene is TRBV7-9, the J gene TRBJ2-2; TRBD2 matches at 8 bases. The CDR3 sequence is 16 residues long. Germline lookup yields CDR1 SEHNR and CDR2 FQNEAQ (reference sequence). Trimming removed 5 bases from V and 3 bases from J; junction bases left unmatched: 8. DNA for the CDR3: TGTGCCAGCAGCCCCGGCGGGGGGCAGGACACCGGGGAGCTGTTTTTT. This sequence encodes CASSPGGGQDTGELFF. The whole variable domain, filled in from reference TRBV7-9 and TRBJ2-2, reads DTGVSQNPRHKITKRGQNVTFRCDPISEHNRLYWYRQTLGQGPEFLTYFQNEAQLEKSRLLSDRFSAERPKGSFSTLEIQRTEQGDSAMYLCASSPGGGQDTGELFFGEGSRLTVL.